The sequence of this T cell receptor (beta chain) was determined in a study of T cells after posttransplantation cyclophosphamide. Sequenced by immunoSEQ multiplex PCR; TCRdb stores in-frame clones only, minus some. The sample comprises just over 6,500 clones, about four fifths of which are singletons, and 20% rests with the top ten. This clone was recorded only once. The antigen is unknown. Broader study findings: Skin or GI-infiltrating T cells shared few TRB sequences with blood.

This CDR3 spans 15 amino acids. The V and J ends lost 0 bases and 9 bases, in that order; junction bases with no gene match: 5. Germline CDR1 and CDR2: MGHRA and YSYEKL. Treatment was busulfan-fludarabine conditioning, a marrow graft, and cyclophosphamide on days +3 and +4. This material consisted of PBMCs, taken after allogeneic stem cell transplant with posttransplant cyclophosphamide. The chain carries TRBV4-1 and TRBJ2-1; the match to TRBD2 covers 10 bases. The sequence was obtained from a female patient aged 45-65 years who received an allogeneic stem cell transplant from a related donor, was CMV-positive, and had no GVHD. The graft donor may be the source of some T cells. The CDR3 DNA is TGCGCCAGCAGCCAAGATGGAGCGGGAGGGGGTGAGCAGTTCTTC. This sequence encodes CASSQDGAGGGEQFF.